These 6 T cell receptor beta chains were sequenced from one sample in a study of blood T cells in healthy people across ages. Combining a sample-barcoded 5' primer with a J-beta primer mix, a second PCR ran for about 7 to 11 cycles. A single record per CDR3 protein comes from TCRdb applying MiXCR to the 5' RACE reads. This table holds almost 1 million distinct CDR3 sequences, 45% to 60% found once. The sequenced sample was blood. All receptors derive from a woman aged 60 to 75 in good health.

The CDR3 nucleotides are TGTGCCAGCAGTTACCAAATCCGGGACCCTAATGAAAAACTGTTTTTT. It yields the protein CASSYQIRDPNEKLFF. The chain uses TRBV6-2 or TRBV6-3 and TRBJ1-4, with D perhaps TRBD1 (5 bases). The V end lost 2 bases, the J end lost 3 bases, and 13 bases lay between the germline ends. The CDR3 loop spans 16 amino acids. CDR1 is MNHEY and CDR2 is SVGEGT in the germline V gene.

The V call is TRBV9, the J call TRBJ2-1; a weak D match, TRBD2 (6 bases). The V gene lost 7 bases and the J gene lost 10 bases, with 18 bases spanning the gap. Germline V gene sequence: CDR1 SGDLS, CDR2 YYNGEE. CDR3 size: 13 residues. The CDR3 loop is CASVREIKGEQFF. CDR3 sequence (DNA): TGTGCCAGCGTTCGGGAGATCAAAGGGGAGCAGTTCTTC.

This rearrangement joins TRBV7-9 to TRBJ2-1, with 7 nucleotides matching TRBD2. The CDR3 loop spans 17 amino acids. The germline V gene encodes CDR1 SEHNR and CDR2 FQNEAQ (reference sequence). With 5 bases clipped from V and 4 bases from J, the junction kept 14 bases outside the gene matches. CDR3 in amino acids: CASSHTRASGLYNEQFF. The CDR3 bases are TGTGCCAGCAGCCACACCCGGGCTAGCGGTTTATACAATGAGCAGTTCTTC. The full variable domain, its missing parts supplied by reference TRBV7-9 and TRBJ2-1, is DTGVSQNPRHKITKRGQNVTFRCDPISEHNRLYWYRQTLGQGPEFLTYFQNEAQLEKSRLLSDRFSAERPKGSFSTLEIQRTEQGDSAMYLCASSHTRASGLYNEQFFGPGTRLTVL.

The V and J genes are TRBV11-2 and TRBJ2-1; D remains unclear. Between the trimmed V and J ends, which lost 0 bases and 3 bases, there was a span of 9 bases. This CDR3 spans 15 amino acids. Germline-derived CDR1 and CDR2 are SGHAT and FQNNGV. The CDR3 region has the DNA TGTGCCAGCAGCTTAGAATTTGGGCTCTACAATGAGCAGTTCTTC. The encoded protein is CASSLEFGLYNEQFF.

This clonotype was seen only a few times. The V gene is TRBV6-1, the J gene TRBJ2-4; D is ambiguous. Germline V gives CDR1 MNHNS, CDR2 SASEGT. Trimming cost V 4 bases and J 0 bases, with 10 bases left between them. This CDR3 contains 15 residues. CDR3 nucleotides: TGTGCCAGCAGTGGGCAGGCCCTAGCCAAAAACATTCAGTACTTC. The encoded protein is CASSGQALAKNIQYF.

This chain connects TRBV6-2 or TRBV6-3 to TRBJ1-5; D not certain. Per the germline V gene, CDR1 is MNHEY and CDR2 is SVGEGT. Trimming shortened V by 8 bases and J by 5 bases, and 25 bases separated the two germline ends. The CDR3 loop spans 17 amino acids. This CDR3 reads CASRPPPRGKVDQPQHF. Here the CDR3 DNA reads TGTGCCAGCCGGCCCCCCCCCCGGGGTAAGGTGGATCAGCCCCAGCATTTT.